The rows below give T cell receptor beta chains drawn from one sample of a study of blood T cells in healthy people across ages. TCRdb processed the 5' RACE reads anew with MiXCR; each CDR3 protein has one entry. The table lists hundreds of thousands of distinct CDR3 sequences, approximately 44% of them singletons, with nearly 20% in the top ten. Sequencing used blood. Receptors originate from a man aged 55 to 70 in good health. Both conserved end residues are part of each CDR3. The order of the fields is J gene, clone size, V gene, D gene, CDR3 DNA, CDR3 protein. D genes are given only for firm matches. Size tells how often a clone was seen (once, few, many) or the class of an expanded clone, and some rows leave it out.

J gene: TRBJ1-5
clone size: .
V gene: TRBV12-3/TRBV12-4
D gene: .
CDR3 DNA: TGTGCCAGCAGTTCCCAGTATAGCAATCAGCCCCAGCATTTT
CDR3 protein: CASSSQYSNQPQHF

J gene: TRBJ2-5
clone size: .
V gene: TRBV4-3
D gene: TRBD2
CDR3 DNA: TGCGCCGGCAGCCAAGCGGGAGCTGAAGAGGCCCAGTACTTC
CDR3 protein: CAGSQAGAEEAQYF

J gene: TRBJ2-7
clone size: few
V gene: TRBV5-1
D gene: .
CDR3 DNA: TGCGCCAGCAGCTTGGCTGCGGGTCGGGACGAGCAGTACTTC
CDR3 protein: CASSLAAGRDEQYF

J gene: TRBJ2-7
clone size: few
V gene: TRBV7-9
D gene: .
CDR3 DNA: TGTGCCAGCAGCCTAAGGGACAGGCGGGAGAACGAGCAGTACTTC
CDR3 protein: CASSLRDRRENEQYF

J gene: TRBJ1-4
clone size: .
V gene: TRBV28
D gene: TRBD1
CDR3 DNA: TGTGCCAGCAATACCCGGGACAGGGGGCTAGAAAAACTGTTTTTT
CDR3 protein: CASNTRDRGLEKLFF

J gene: TRBJ1-5
clone size: few
V gene: TRBV5-6
D gene: .
CDR3 DNA: TGTGCCAGCAGCCAAAGAGGGGTCGGGGGCGCGGGGCAGCCCCAGCATTTT
CDR3 protein: CASSQRGVGGAGQPQHF

J gene: TRBJ2-7
clone size: few
V gene: TRBV20-1
D gene: .
CDR3 DNA: TGCAGTGCTAGAGATACCGCGCGATACGAGCAGTACTTC
CDR3 protein: CSARDTARYEQYF

J gene: TRBJ2-5
clone size: .
V gene: TRBV25-1
D gene: TRBD1
CDR3 DNA: TGTGCCAGCAGTGGGGGACAGGTTAGTGAGCAGTACTTC
CDR3 protein: CASSGGQVSEQYF

J gene: TRBJ1-5
clone size: .
V gene: TRBV10-2
D gene: .
CDR3 DNA: TGCGCCAGCAGTAGCCAGACCGGTCAGCCCCAGCATTTT
CDR3 protein: CASSSQTGQPQHF

J gene: TRBJ2-5
clone size: few
V gene: TRBV20-1
D gene: .
CDR3 DNA: TGCAGTGCTAGAGATGTACTAGAAGAGACCCAGTACTTC
CDR3 protein: CSARDVLEETQYF

J gene: TRBJ2-1
clone size: .
V gene: TRBV20-1
D gene: .
CDR3 DNA: TGCAGTGCTAGAGGAGAAGCGGCTAGCCCTCATCTTAATGAGCAGTTCTTC
CDR3 protein: CSARGEAASPHLNEQFF

J gene: TRBJ2-1
clone size: .
V gene: TRBV5-6
D gene: TRBD1
CDR3 DNA: TGTGCCAGCAGCTGGGGACAGGGGGCGAATGAGCAGTTCTTC
CDR3 protein: CASSWGQGANEQFF

J gene: TRBJ2-6
clone size: .
V gene: TRBV4-1
D gene: .
CDR3 DNA: TGCGCCAGCAGCTCGACCCGTAGTGGGGCCAACGTCCTGACTTTC
CDR3 protein: CASSSTRSGANVLTF

J gene: TRBJ2-1
clone size: few
V gene: TRBV2
D gene: .
CDR3 DNA: TGTGCCAGCAAACGAAACAATGAGCAGTTCTTC
CDR3 protein: CASKRNNEQFF

J gene: TRBJ2-7
clone size: many
V gene: TRBV12-3/TRBV12-4
D gene: TRBD1
CDR3 DNA: TGTGCCAGCAGACGGGACAGGGTGAGGGAGCAGTACTTC
CDR3 protein: CASRRDRVREQYF

J gene: TRBJ1-1
clone size: few
V gene: TRBV7-9
D gene: .
CDR3 DNA: TGTGCCAGCAGCTTACTGGCAGTGACGATGAACACTGAAGCTTTCTTT
CDR3 protein: CASSLLAVTMNTEAFF

J gene: TRBJ1-3
clone size: .
V gene: TRBV10-3
D gene: .
CDR3 DNA: TGTGCCACAAGTGAGCCACAGGGCACAAACACCATATATTTT
CDR3 protein: CATSEPQGTNTIYF